This T cell receptor (beta chain) comes out of a study of blood T cell repertoires in COVID-19. The CDR3 spans 18 residues. Germline-derived CDR1 and CDR2 are LNHDA and SQIVND (reference sequence). J lost 2 bases, V lost 5 bases, and 13 bases had no gene match. Here immunoSEQ multiplex PCR was the method, and the copy in TCRdb shows in-frame clones only, minus some. The sample lists tens of thousands of clones, about 83% occurring once. This TCR was sampled from a man in his 70s with COVID-19, enrolled during active disease. V is TRBV19 and J is TRBJ2-7; the match to TRBD2 covers 12 bases. Sequences were obtained from peripheral blood. The CDR3 nucleotides read TGTGCCAGTAGTGTCGGGCTAGCGGGGGGGCTCGCCGCCTACGAGCAGTACTTC. Protein product: CASSVGLAGGLAAYEQYF.